This TCR beta chain was recorded in a study of shared clonotypes between healthy human individuals. This clone was detected once. Its specificity is not known. Regarding the study as a whole: Only blood was sampled; tissue repertoires likely differ. For naive CD4 cells, 4% to 6% of clonotypes were shared across a handful of donors.

Libraries were prepared by immunoSEQ multiplex PCR; TCRdb keeps only in-frame clonotypes and omits some of them. The table shows roughly 2 million clones, with approximately 94% occurring only once. The source material was naive CD4+ T cells sorted from blood. Noted subset: CD45RA+ positively selected. The receptor comes from a man between 18 and 35 years old in good health.

The DNA for the CDR3 is TGTGCCTGGAGTGTAACCCTTACCTTGGGCCGTTATAATTCACCCCTCCACTTT. It specifies CAWSVTLTLGRYNSPLHF. This chain joins TRBV30 and TRBJ1-6, with no clear D. The V gene lost 0 bases and the J gene lost 4 bases, with 19 bases spanning the gap. The CDR3 spans 18 residues. CDR1 GTSNPN and CDR2 SVGIG come from the germline V gene (reference sequence).